This TCR beta chain was sequenced during a study of human versus mouse CDR3 diversity and MHC coevolution (dated by TCRdb to 2016 to 2017). Looking at the study overall: The immunoSEQ assay was reported to detect one in 200,000 T cells and to minimize multiplex PCR amplification bias. Across mouse and human samples, the number of valid reads per sample ranged from about 0.6 x 10^7 to 1.8 x 10^7. As a reference point for TCR selection on multiple MHC II alleles, the study used human naive CD4 T cell repertoires and compared them against human-TCR-locus transgenic mice that have a single MHC II. The human cohort comprised three healthy volunteer blood donors, one aged 30 to 39, one aged 40 to 49 and one aged 60 to 69 at collection. The paper as a whole reports these results and caveats: Repertoire diversity was not considered directly comparable between humans and mice because human T cells were selected on over 5 MHC II alleles. On average, humans had more CDR3 deletions and insertions than mice, indicating greater exonuclease and TdT activity. Most of the three human donors showed the lowest clonal inequality scores among all compared groups. According to iCHAO1 estimates, humans had the largest TCR beta repertoire, 1.5 million to 2 million clonotypes, which was attributed likely to selection by multiple MHC II molecules.

Clipping removes 4 bases from V and 5 bases from J, with 1 as the unmatched junction base count. As encoded in the germline V gene, CDR1 is SGHDN while CDR2 is FVKESK. From the cysteine up to the phenylalanine, the CDR3 has a length of 12 residues. The CDR3 DNA has 36 bases and is translated from base 1. Fluorescence-activated cell sorting was used to pull naive CD4 T cells, meaning cells that were CD45RO-negative and CD62L-positive, out of the PBMCs. Approximately 46 ml of fresh peripheral blood was collected from each donor, and PBMCs were isolated by Ficoll density centrifugation. Cell sorting was carried out on a FACSAria III instrument, and a purity above 95% was achieved for all samples. The QIAGEN blood and tissue kit was used to extract genomic DNA from sorted cells, and the DNA was quantified on a NanoDrop 1000. Using multiplex PCR of genomic DNA, the immunoSEQ platform deep sequenced and quantified the TCR alpha and beta chains. In the paper's pipeline: IMGT gene and region definitions were used to annotate TCR sequences. Out-of-frame rearrangements were used as a proxy for the preselection repertoire and compared with in-frame clonotypes. The iCHAO1 estimator provided with the immunoSEQ platform was used to estimate repertoire size. A Gini index based on the Lorenz curve was applied to in-frame amino acid clonotypes to measure clonal inequality. Shared clonotypes were counted with the intersect function of the R package tcR, and similarity was scored with the Jaccard index. Principal component analysis of V, J and V-J usage frequencies was run with the R prcomp function without normalization. Held by TCRdb, this immuneACCESS table contains in-frame sequences only and omits some clones. Under half of the omission traces to an unresolved V gene where checked; the cause of the rest is unknown. The DNA gave D and trimming, while V, J and clone size come from that table. This sample is represented by 75,000 to 90,000 clones; just over 90% of them were singletons. The ten most abundant clones make up about 1.5% of the sample.

This clone appeared a single time. Its antigen is unknown. Base quality data are lacking; no much larger clone is found one base away. The clonotype was recovered from a person aged 30-69 years in good health. The rearranged chain carries TRBV14 and TRBJ2-7; 8 junctional bases match TRBD1. Sequencing input: naive CD4+ T cells from blood. Per the publication, the cell subset or site label means: CD45RO-negative CD62L-positive naive CD4 T cells. The CDR3 corresponds to CASSPQGDEQYF. Read as DNA, the sequence is TGTGCCAGCAGCCCACAGGGGGACGAGCAGTACTTC.